These 12 T cell receptor beta chains share one sample of origin, sequenced in a study of technical replicates of blood from a few donors. Sequenced by immunoSEQ multiplex PCR; TCRdb stores in-frame clones only, minus some. This sample yields fewer than 90,000 clones, of which about 88% are seen a single time; 0.41% belongs to the top ten. Sample: T cells isolated from PBMCs. These TCRs come from a human donor in good health.

This rearrangement joins TRBV13 to TRBJ1-1; the D is unclear. Deletions cut 2 bases from V and 0 bases from J, with 13 bases between. The CDR3 runs to 16 residues. The germline V gene has CDR1 PRHDT and CDR2 FYEKMQ (reference sequence). The CDR3 sequence: CASSLRISGMNTEAFF. In nucleotides, the CDR3 is TGTGCCAGCAGCTTAAGGATCAGCGGCATGAACACTGAAGCTTTCTTT.

The rearrangement joins TRBV28 to TRBJ1-1; possibly TRBD1 for D (6 bases). The V end was cut by 6 bases, the J end by 0 bases, with 17 bases between. Germline lookup yields CDR1 MDHEN and CDR2 SYDVKM. This CDR3 has 16 residues. CDR3 sequence reads: CASRLSLRGLNTEAFF. CDR3 bases: TGTGCCAGCAGACTTAGCTTAAGGGGGTTGAACACTGAAGCTTTCTTT. Drawing the rest from reference TRBV28 and TRBJ1-1, the complete variable domain is DVKVTQSSRYLVKRTGEKVFLECVQDMDHENMFWYRQDPGLGLRLIYFSYDVKMKEKGDIPEGYSVSREKKERFSLILESASTNQTSMYLCASRLSLRGLNTEAFFGQGTRLTVV.

This chain connects TRBV4-3 to TRBJ2-3; D may be TRBD2 (6 bases). Germline loops: CDR1 LGHNA, CDR2 YSLEER. Trimming cost V 0 bases and J 1 base, with 14 bases left between them. This CDR3 contains 17 residues. CDR3 in amino acids: CASSQDLEGSGTDTQYF. CDR3 nucleotides: TGCGCCAGCAGCCAAGATTTGGAGGGGTCGGGCACAGATACGCAGTATTTT.

V and J are TRBV6-5 and TRBJ1-1, with 7 bases matching TRBD1. J was trimmed by 1 base and V by 8 bases; bases with no gene match: 1. The germline gives CDR1 MNHEY, CDR2 SVGAGI. This CDR3 is 12 amino acids long. CDR3 nucleotides: TGTGCCAGCTACAGGGGGAACACTGAAGCTTTCTTT. This translates into CASYRGNTEAFF.

V gene TRBV7-9 combines with J gene TRBJ2-1; TRBD2 is a possible D gene (5 bases). V was clipped by 4 bases and J by 2 bases, with 18 bases between them. Germline assignment: CDR1 SEHNR and CDR2 FQNEAQ (reference sequence). CDR3 length equals 17 residues. CDR3 nucleotide sequence: TGTGCCAGCAGCTCACACCCAGCGGCCCCCCCCTACAATGAGCAGTTCTTC. This encodes CASSSHPAAPPYNEQFF.

The chain uses TRBV4-3 and TRBJ2-2; a possible D gene is TRBD2 (5 bases). The CDR3 spans 14 residues. Trimming cost V 4 bases and J 5 bases, with 11 bases left between them. Germline CDR1 and CDR2: LGHNA and YSLEER. CDR3 in amino acids: CASSLDRRTGELFF. The CDR3 coding sequence is TGCGCCAGCAGCCTCGATAGGAGGACCGGGGAGCTGTTTTTT.

The CDR3 protein is CASSRTQAGGIYEQYF. The CDR3 nucleotides read TGTGCCAGCAGTAGAACCCAAGCGGGAGGGATCTACGAGCAGTACTTC. V usage is TRBV27 and J usage is TRBJ2-7, with 10 bases matching TRBD2. This CDR3 region has 16 residues. Germline assignment: CDR1 MNHEY and CDR2 SMNVEV (reference sequence). Trimming at V came to 5 bases and at J to 3 bases, leaving 10 bases not matched to a gene.

The chain combines TRBV4-1 with TRBJ1-1; D perhaps matches TRBD1 (5 bases). The length of the CDR3 is 14 residues. V was clipped by 4 bases and J by 1 base, with 10 bases between them. Germline CDR1 and CDR2: MGHRA and YSYEKL. The DNA of the CDR3 is TGCGCCAGCAGCCGAGATACAGGGAACACTGAAGCTTTCTTT. Translation: CASSRDTGNTEAFF.

This chain uses TRBV5-1 with TRBJ1-1; 7 bases line up with TRBD1. The CDR3 extends over 16 amino acids. Unmatched junction bases numbered 9, after V lost 4 bases and J lost 0 bases. Per the germline V gene, CDR1 is SGHRS and CDR2 is YFSETQ. The CDR3 DNA reads as TGCGCCAGCAGCACCCAGGGGGGTGGAATGAACACTGAAGCTTTCTTT. Amino acid sequence: CASSTQGGGMNTEAFF.

The chain is built from TRBV11-2 and TRBJ1-1, with 9 bases aligning to TRBD1. The junction had 5 bases not matched to a gene; V was cut back by 5 bases and J by 1 base. Germline values: CDR1 SGHAT, CDR2 FQNNGV. CDR3 length: 15 residues. CDR3 in amino acids: CASSVQGAGNTEAFF. Written as DNA, the CDR3 is TGTGCCAGCAGCGTACAGGGGGCAGGGAACACTGAAGCTTTCTTT.

This clone was recorded once. This chain joins TRBV7-3 and TRBJ2-3; D is unresolved. The CDR3 runs to 13 residues. Germline CDR1 is SGHTA and CDR2 is FQGTGA. Trimming shortened V by 4 bases and J by 6 bases, and 11 bases separated the two germline ends. The CDR3: CASSSPLSDTQYF. In nucleotides, the CDR3 is TGTGCCAGCAGCTCCCCACTTTCGGATACGCAGTATTTT.

This chain uses TRBV9 with TRBJ1-6, with D maybe TRBD1 (5 bases). The CDR3 contains 16 residues. V was pared by 0 bases and J by 7 bases, with 14 bases between. Germline V gene lookup returns CDR1 SGDLS and CDR2 YYNGEE. CDR3 sequence: CASSVGISSGNSPLHF. The CDR3 region has the DNA TGTGCCAGCAGCGTAGGAATCAGTTCAGGGAATTCACCCCTCCACTTT.